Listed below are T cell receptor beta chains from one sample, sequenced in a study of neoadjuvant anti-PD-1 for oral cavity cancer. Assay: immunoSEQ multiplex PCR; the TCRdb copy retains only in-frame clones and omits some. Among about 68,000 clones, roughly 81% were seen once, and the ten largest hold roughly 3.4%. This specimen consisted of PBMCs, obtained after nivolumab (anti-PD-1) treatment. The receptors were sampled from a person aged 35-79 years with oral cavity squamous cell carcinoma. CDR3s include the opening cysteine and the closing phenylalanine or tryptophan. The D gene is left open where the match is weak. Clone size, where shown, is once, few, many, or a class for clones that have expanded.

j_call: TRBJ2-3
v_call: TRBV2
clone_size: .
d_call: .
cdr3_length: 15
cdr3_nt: TGTGCCAGCACCAAAAGGTCAGCCAGCACAGATACGCAGTATTTT
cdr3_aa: CASTKRSASTDTQYF

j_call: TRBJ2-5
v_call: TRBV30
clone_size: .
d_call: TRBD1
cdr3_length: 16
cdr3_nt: TGTGCCTGGAGTGTCCCAAACAGGGGTAGTCAAGAGACCCAGTACTTC
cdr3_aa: CAWSVPNRGSQETQYF

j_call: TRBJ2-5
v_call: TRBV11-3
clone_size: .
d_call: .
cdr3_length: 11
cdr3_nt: TGTGCCAGCAGCCATGGGGAGACCCAGTACTTC
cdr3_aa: CASSHGETQYF

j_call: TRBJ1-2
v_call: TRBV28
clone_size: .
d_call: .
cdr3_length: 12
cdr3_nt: TGTGCCAGCAGGACCTCTACGTCAGGCTACACCTTC
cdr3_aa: CASRTSTSGYTF

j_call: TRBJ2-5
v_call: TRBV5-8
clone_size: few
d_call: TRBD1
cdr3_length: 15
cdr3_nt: TGTGCCAGCAGCTTAGGACAGGGGGCTGGAGAGACCCAGTACTTC
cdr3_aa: CASSLGQGAGETQYF

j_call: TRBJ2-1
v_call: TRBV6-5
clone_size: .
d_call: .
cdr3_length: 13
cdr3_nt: TGTGCCAGCAGGGCGAGAGGTTCCAATGAGCAGTTCTTC
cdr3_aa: CASRARGSNEQFF

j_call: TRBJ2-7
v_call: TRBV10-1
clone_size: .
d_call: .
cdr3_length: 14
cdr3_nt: TGCGCCAGCAGTGGGGGACCCCTCCAGGACGAGCAGTACTTC
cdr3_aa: CASSGGPLQDEQYF

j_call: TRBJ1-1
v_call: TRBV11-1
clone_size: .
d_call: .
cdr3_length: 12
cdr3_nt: TGTGCCAGCAGCTTCCCAGGGATTGAAGCTTTCTTT
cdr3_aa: CASSFPGIEAFF

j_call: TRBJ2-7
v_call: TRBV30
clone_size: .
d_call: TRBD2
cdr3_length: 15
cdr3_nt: TGTGCCTGGAGCGGGACTAGCGGGAGAGGCTACGAGCAGTACTTC
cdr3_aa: CAWSGTSGRGYEQYF

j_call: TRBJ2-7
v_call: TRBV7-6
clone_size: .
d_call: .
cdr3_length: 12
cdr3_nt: TGTGCCAGCAGGGACGCTACGGACGAGCAGTACTTC
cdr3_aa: CASRDATDEQYF

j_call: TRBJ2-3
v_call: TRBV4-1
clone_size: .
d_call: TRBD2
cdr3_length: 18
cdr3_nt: TGCGCCAGCAGCCAAGGAAGGGAAACGGGAGGGCCCGGAGATACGCAGTATTTT
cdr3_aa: CASSQGRETGGPGDTQYF

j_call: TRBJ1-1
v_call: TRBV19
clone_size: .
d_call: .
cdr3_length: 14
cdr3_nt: TGTGCCAGTAGTATAGCACTCCTGAACACTGAAGCTTTCTTT
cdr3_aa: CASSIALLNTEAFF

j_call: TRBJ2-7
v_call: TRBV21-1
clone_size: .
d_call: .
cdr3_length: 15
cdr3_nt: TGTGCCAGCAGCATAACGGGACGGAGGACCTACGAGCAGTACTTC
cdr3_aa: CASSITGRRTYEQYF

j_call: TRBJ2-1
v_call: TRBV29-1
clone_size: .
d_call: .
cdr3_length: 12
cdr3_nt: TGCAGCGTTGAACAGGGAGTAAATGAGCAGTTCTTC
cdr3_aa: CSVEQGVNEQFF

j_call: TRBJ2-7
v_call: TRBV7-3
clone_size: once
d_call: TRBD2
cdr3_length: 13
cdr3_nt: TGTGCCAGCAGCCCGGGACTAGCGAGCGAGCAGTACTTC
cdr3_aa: CASSPGLASEQYF

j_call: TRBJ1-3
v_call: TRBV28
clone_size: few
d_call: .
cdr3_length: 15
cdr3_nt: TGTGCCAGCAGTTCACCCGACAACTCTGGAAACACCATATATTTT
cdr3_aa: CASSSPDNSGNTIYF

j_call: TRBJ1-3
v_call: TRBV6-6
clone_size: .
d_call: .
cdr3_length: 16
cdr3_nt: TGTGCCAGCAGTCCCTCAGGGGTTGCCTCTGGAAACACCATATATTTT
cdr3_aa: CASSPSGVASGNTIYF

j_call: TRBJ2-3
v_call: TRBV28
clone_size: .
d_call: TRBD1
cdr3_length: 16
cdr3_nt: TGTGCCAGCAGCTTCAACAGGGGCCCAAGCACAGATACGCAGTATTTT
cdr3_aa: CASSFNRGPSTDTQYF

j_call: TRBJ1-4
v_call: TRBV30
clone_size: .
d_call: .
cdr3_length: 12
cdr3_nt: TGTGCCTGGAACCGAGACAGGGAAAAACTGTTTTTT
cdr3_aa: CAWNRDREKLFF

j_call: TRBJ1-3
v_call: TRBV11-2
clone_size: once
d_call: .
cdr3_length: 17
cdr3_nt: TGTGCCAGCAGCTTCCAAGGACGGGGCCAGGGAGGAAACACCATATATTTT
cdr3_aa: CASSFQGRGQGGNTIYF

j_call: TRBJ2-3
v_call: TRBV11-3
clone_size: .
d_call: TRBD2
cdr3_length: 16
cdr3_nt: TGTGCCAGCAGCCCCCGGACTAGCGGGAGTGCAGATACGCAGTATTTT
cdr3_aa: CASSPRTSGSADTQYF

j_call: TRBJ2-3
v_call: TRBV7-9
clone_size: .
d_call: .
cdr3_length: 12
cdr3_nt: TGTGCCAGCAGCTTAAGCCAAGGTACGCAGTATTTT
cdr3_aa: CASSLSQGTQYF

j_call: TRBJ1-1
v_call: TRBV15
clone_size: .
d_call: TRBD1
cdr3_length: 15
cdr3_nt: TGTGCCACCAGCCGACAGGGATCGGTAAGCACTGAAGCTTTCTTT
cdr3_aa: CATSRQGSVSTEAFF

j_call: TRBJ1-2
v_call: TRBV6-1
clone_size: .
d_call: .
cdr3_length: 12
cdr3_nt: TGTGCCAGCAGTGTCCAGGTTTATGGCTACACCTTC
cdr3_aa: CASSVQVYGYTF

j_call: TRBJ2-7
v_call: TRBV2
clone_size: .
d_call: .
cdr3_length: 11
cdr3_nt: TGTGCCAGTAAACAGGGATCCGAGCAGTACTTC
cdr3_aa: CASKQGSEQYF

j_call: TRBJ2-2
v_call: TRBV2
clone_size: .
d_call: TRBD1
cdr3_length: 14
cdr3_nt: TGTGCCAGCAATGAGAACAGGGGGACCGGGGAGCTGTTTTTT
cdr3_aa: CASNENRGTGELFF

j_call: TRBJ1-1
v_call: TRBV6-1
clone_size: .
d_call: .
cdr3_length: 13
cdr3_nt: TGTGCCAGCCTATCCCTTTATCAGGGTGAAGCTTTCTTT
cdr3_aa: CASLSLYQGEAFF

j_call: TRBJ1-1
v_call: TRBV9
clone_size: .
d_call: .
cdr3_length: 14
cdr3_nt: TGTGCCAGCAGCGCCAGGGTTGGGAACACTGAAGCTTTCTTT
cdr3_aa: CASSARVGNTEAFF

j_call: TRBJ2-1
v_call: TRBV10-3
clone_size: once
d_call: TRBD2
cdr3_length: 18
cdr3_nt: TGTGCCATCAGTGAGAGTTTGATTAGAACTAGCGGGAGGGATGAGCAGTTCTTC
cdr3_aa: CAISESLIRTSGRDEQFF

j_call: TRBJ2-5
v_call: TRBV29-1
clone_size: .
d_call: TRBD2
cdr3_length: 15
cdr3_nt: TGCAGCGTTGGGGGGCTAGCGGGAGGTCCTACGACCCAGTACTTC
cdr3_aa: CSVGGLAGGPTTQYF

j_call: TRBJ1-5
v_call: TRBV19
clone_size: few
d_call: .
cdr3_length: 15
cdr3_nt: TGTGCCAGTAGTATTGGATCTGGGGCATGGCAGCCCCAGCATTTT
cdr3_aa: CASSIGSGAWQPQHF

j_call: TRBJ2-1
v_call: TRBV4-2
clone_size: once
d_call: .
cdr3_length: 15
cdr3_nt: TGTGCCAGCAGCCAAGAGTGGGCTAGCCCCAATGAGCAGTTCTTC
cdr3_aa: CASSQEWASPNEQFF

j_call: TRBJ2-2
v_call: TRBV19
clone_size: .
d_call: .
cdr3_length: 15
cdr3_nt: TGTGCCTCCCTACCCCCGGGACGCTTGACCGGGGAGCTGTTTTTT
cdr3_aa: CASLPPGRLTGELFF

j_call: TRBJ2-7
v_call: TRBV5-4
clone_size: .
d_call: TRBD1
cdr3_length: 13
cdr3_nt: TGTGCCAGCAGCTTGGACAGGGGCTACGAGCAGTACTTC
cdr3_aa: CASSLDRGYEQYF

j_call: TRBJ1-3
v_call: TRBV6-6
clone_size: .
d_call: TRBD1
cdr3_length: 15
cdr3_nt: TGTGCCAGCAGTCAAGACAGGGGGCTTGGAAACACCATATATTTT
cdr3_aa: CASSQDRGLGNTIYF

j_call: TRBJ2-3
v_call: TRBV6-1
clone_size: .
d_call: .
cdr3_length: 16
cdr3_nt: TGTGCCAGCAGTGAATGGGGGCAGGGTAGCACAGATACGCAGTATTTT
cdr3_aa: CASSEWGQGSTDTQYF

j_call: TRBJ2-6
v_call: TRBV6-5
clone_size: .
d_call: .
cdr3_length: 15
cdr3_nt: TGTGCCAGCAGTTCCCGAGGGTCTGGGGCCAACGTCCTGACTTTC
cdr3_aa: CASSSRGSGANVLTF

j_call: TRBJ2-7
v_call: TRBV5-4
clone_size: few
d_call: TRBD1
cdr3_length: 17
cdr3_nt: TGTGCCAGCAGCTTGGCTCAGGGGGCGCAAGGATACTACGAGCAGTACTTC
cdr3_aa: CASSLAQGAQGYYEQYF

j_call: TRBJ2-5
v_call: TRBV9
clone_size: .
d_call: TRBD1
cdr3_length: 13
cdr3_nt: TGTGCCAGCAGCGCGACAGGGCAAGAGACCCAGTACTTC
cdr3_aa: CASSATGQETQYF

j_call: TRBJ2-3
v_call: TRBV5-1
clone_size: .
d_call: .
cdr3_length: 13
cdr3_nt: TGCGCCAGCAGCGTAGCCTGGGGAGATACGCAGTATTTT
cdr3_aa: CASSVAWGDTQYF

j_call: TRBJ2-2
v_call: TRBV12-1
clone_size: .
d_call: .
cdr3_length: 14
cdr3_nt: TGTGCCAGCAGCTTTTCGGTTTCTGCAGGGGAGCTGTTTTTT
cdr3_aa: CASSFSVSAGELFF

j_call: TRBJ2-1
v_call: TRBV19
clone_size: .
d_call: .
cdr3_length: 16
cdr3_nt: TGTGCCAGTATTGCTGGGGCTAGCCTATCCTACAATGAGCAGTTCTTC
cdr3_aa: CASIAGASLSYNEQFF